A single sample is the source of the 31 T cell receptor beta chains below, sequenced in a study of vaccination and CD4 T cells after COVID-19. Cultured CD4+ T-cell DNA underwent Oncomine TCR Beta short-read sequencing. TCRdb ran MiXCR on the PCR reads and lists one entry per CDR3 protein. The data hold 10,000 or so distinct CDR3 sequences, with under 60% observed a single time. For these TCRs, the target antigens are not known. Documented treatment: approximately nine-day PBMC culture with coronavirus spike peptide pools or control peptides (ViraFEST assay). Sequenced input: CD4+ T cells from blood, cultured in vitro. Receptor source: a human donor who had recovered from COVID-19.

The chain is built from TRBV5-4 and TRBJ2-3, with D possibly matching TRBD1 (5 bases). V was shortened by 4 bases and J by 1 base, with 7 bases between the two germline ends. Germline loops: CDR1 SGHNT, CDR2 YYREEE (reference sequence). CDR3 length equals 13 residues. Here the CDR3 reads CASSQTGTDTQYF. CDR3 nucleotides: TGTGCCAGCAGCCAGACAGGCACAGATACGCAGTATTTT.

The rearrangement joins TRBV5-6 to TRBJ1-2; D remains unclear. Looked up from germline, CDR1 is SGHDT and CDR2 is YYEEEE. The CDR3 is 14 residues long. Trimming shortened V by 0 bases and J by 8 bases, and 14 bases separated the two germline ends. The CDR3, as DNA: TGTGCCAGCAGCTTGGAAGTTGCGGAGAGCGGCTACACCTTC. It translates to CASSLEVAESGYTF.

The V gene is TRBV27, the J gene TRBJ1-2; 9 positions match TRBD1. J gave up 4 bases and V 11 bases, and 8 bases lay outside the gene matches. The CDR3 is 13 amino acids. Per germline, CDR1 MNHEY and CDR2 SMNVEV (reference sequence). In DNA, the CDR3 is TGTGCCGCTTTTTCGGACAGGGGCTATGGCTACACCTTC. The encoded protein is CAAFSDRGYGYTF.

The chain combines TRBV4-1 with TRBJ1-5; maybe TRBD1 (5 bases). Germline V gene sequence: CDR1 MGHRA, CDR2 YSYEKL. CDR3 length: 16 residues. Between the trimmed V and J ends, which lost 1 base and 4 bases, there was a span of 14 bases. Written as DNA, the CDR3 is TGCGCCAGCAGCCAAGGACGAGGGGCACGGAATCAGCCCCAGCATTTT. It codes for CASSQGRGARNQPQHF.

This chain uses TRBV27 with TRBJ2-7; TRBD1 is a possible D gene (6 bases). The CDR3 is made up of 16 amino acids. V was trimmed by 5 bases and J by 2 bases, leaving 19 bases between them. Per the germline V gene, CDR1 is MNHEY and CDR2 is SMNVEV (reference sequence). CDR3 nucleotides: TGTGCCAGCAGTAGAAACAGGGCCGGCGATACCTACGAGCAGTACTTC. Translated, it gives CASSRNRAGDTYEQYF.

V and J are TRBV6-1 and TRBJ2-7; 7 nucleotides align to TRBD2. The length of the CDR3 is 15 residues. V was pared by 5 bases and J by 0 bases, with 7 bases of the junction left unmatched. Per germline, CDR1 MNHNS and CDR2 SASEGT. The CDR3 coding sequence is TGTGCCAGCAGTCCGACGGGGGGACTCTCCTACGAGCAGTACTTC. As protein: CASSPTGGLSYEQYF.

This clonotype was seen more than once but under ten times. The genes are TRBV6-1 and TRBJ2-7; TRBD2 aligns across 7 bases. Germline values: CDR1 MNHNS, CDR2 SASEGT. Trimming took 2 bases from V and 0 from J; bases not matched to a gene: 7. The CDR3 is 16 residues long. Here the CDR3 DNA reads TGTGCCAGCAGTGAAAATCGAGCGGGGAACTCCTACGAGCAGTACTTC. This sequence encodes CASSENRAGNSYEQYF.

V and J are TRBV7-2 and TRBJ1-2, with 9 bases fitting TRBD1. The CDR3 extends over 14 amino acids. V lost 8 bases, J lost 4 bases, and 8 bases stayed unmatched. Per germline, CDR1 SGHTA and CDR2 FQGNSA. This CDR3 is CASPRQGVAYGYTF. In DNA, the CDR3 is TGTGCCAGCCCAAGACAGGGGGTCGCCTATGGCTACACCTTC. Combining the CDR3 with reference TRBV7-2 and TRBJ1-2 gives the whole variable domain GAGVSQSPSNKVTEKGKDVELRCDPISGHTALYWYRQSLGQGLEFLIYFQGNSAPDKSGLPSDRFSAERTGGSVSTLTIQRTQQEDSAVYLCASPRQGVAYGYTFGSGTRLTVV.

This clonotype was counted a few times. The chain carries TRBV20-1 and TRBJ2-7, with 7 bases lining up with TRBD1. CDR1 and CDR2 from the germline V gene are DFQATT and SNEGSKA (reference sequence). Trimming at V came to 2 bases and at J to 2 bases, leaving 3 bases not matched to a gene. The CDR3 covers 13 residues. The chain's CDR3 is CSARPTGTYEQYF. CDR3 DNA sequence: TGCAGTGCTAGACCGACAGGGACCTACGAGCAGTACTTC.

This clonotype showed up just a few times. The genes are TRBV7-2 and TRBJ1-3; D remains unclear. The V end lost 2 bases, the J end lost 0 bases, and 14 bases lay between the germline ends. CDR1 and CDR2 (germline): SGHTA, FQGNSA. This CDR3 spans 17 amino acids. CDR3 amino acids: CASSLNPLATSGNTIYF. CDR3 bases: TGTGCCAGCAGCTTAAACCCCCTGGCAACCTCTGGAAACACCATATATTTT. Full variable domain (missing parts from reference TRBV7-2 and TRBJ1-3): GAGVSQSPSNKVTEKGKDVELRCDPISGHTALYWYRQSLGQGLEFLIYFQGNSAPDKSGLPSDRFSAERTGGSVSTLTIQRTQQEDSAVYLCASSLNPLATSGNTIYFGEGSWLTVV.

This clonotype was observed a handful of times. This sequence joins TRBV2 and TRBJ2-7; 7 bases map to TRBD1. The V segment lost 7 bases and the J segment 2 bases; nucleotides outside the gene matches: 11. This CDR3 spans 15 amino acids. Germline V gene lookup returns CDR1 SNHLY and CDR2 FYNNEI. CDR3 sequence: CASKSQAGGPYEQYF. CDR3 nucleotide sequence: TGTGCCAGCAAATCGCAGGCAGGGGGACCCTACGAGCAGTACTTC. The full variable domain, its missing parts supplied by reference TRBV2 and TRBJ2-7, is EPEVTQTPSHQVTQMGQEVILRCVPISNHLYFYWYRQILGQKVEFLVSFYNNEISEKSEIFDDQFSVERPDGSNFTLKIRSTKLEDSAMYFCASKSQAGGPYEQYFGPGTRLTVT.

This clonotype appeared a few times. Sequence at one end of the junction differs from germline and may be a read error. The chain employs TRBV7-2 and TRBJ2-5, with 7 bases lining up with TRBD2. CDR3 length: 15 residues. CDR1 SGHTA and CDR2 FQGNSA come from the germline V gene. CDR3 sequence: CASSLAAGSQETQYF. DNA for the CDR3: TGTGCCAGCAGCCTAGCGGCGGGATCCCAAGAGACCCAGTACTTC.

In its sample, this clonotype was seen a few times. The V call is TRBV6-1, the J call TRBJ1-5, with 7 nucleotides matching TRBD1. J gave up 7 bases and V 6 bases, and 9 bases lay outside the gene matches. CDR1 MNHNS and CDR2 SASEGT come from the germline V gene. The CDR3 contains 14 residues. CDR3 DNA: TGTGCCAGCAGCCCCAGGGGGAGGGGACAGCCCCAGCATTTT. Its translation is CASSPRGRGQPQHF.

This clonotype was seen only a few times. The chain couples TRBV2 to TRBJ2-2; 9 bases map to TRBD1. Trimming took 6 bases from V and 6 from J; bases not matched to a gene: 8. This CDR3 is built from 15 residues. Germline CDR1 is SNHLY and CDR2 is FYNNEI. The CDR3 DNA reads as TGTGCCAGCAGCCCGGGACAGGGAATACCCGGGGAGCTGTTTTTT. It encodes CASSPGQGIPGELFF.

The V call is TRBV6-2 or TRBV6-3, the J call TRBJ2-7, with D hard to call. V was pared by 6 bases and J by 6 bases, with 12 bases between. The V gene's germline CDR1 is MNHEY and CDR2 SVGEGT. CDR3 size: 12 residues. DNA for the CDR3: TGTGCCAGCAGGCTGGGGATGGGCGAGCAGTACTTC. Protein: CASRLGMGEQYF.

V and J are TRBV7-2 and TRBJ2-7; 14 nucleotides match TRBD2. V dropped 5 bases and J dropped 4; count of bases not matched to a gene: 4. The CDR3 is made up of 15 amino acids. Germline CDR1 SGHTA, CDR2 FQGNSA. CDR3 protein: CASSEGLAGAYEQYF. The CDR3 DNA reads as TGTGCCAGCAGCGAGGGACTAGCGGGAGCATACGAGCAGTACTTC.

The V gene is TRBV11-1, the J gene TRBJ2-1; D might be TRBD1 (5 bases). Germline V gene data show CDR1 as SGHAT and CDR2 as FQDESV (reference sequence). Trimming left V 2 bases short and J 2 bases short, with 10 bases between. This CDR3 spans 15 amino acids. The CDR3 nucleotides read TGTGCCAGCAGCTTATCCCAGGGCCCCTACAATGAGCAGTTCTTC. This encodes CASSLSQGPYNEQFF.

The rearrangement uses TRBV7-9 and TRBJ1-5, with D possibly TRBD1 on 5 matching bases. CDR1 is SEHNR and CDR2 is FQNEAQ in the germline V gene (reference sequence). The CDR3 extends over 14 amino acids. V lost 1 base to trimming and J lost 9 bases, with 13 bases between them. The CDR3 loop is CASSLGGPGRPQHF. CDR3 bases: TGTGCCAGCAGCTTAGGAGGGCCAGGGCGGCCCCAGCATTTT.

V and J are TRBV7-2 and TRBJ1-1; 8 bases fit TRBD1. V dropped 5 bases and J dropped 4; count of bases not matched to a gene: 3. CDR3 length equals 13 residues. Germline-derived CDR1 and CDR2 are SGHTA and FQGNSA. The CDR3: CASSRDRSTEAFF. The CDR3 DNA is TGTGCCAGCAGCCGGGACAGGAGCACTGAAGCTTTCTTT.

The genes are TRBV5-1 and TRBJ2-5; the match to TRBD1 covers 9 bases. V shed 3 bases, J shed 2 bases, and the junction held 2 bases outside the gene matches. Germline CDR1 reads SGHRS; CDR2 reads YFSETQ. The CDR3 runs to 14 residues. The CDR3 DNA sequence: TGCGCCAGCAGCTCCGGGACAGGGCAAGAGACCCAGTACTTC. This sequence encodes CASSSGTGQETQYF.

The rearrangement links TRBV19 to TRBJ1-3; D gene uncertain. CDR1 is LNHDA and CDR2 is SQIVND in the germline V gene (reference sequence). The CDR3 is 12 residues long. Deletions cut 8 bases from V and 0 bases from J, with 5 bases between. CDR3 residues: CASDNSGNTIYF. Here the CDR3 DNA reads TGTGCCAGTGACAACTCTGGAAACACCATATATTTT.

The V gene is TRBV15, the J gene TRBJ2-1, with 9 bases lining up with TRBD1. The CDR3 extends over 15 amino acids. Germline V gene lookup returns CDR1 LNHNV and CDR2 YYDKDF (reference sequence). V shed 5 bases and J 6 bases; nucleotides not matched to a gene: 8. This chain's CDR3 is CATSDRDREGNEQFF. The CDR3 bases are TGTGCCACCAGCGACCGGGACAGGGAGGGCAATGAGCAGTTCTTC.

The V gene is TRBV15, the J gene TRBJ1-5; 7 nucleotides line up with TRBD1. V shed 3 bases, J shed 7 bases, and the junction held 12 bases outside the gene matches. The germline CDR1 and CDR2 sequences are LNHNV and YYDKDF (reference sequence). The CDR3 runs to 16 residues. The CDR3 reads CATSRGTVGLWQPQHF. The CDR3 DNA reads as TGTGCCACCAGCAGGGGGACAGTGGGCTTATGGCAGCCCCAGCATTTT.

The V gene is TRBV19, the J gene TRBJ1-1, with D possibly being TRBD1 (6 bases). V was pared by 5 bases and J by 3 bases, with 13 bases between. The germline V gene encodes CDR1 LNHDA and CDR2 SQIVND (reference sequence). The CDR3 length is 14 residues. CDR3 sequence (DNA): TGTGCCAGTAGTCCAGGGGACGGATACACTGAAGCTTTCTTT. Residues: CASSPGDGYTEAFF.

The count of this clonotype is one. Here the CDR3 DNA reads TGTGCCATCGGGAGGACAGAGAACACCGGGGAGCTGTTTTTT. This sequence encodes CAIGRTENTGELFF. V and J are TRBV10-3 and TRBJ2-2, with D perhaps being TRBD1 or TRBD2 (6 bases each). CDR1 and CDR2 (germline): ENHRY, SYGVKD. The CDR3 totals 14 residues. V lost 8 bases to trimming and J lost 1 base, with 11 bases between them.

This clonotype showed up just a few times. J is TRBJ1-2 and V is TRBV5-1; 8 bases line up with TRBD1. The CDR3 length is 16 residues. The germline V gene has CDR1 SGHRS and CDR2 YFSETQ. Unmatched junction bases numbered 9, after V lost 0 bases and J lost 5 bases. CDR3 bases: TGCGCCAGCAGCTTGGATTCGGACAGGGCGAGGTATGGCTACACCTTC. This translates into CASSLDSDRARYGYTF.

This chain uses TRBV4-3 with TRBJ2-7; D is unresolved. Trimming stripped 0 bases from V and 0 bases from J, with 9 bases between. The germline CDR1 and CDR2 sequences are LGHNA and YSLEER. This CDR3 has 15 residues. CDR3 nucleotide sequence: TGCGCCAGCAGCCAAGAGCTCCGCAGCTCCTACGAGCAGTACTTC. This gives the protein CASSQELRSSYEQYF.

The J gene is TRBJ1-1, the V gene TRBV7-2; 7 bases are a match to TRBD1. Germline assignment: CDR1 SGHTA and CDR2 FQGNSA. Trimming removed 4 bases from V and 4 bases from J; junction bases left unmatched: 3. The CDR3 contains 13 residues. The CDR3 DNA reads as TGTGCCAGCAGCTCGACAGGGAGCACTGAAGCTTTCTTT. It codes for CASSSTGSTEAFF.

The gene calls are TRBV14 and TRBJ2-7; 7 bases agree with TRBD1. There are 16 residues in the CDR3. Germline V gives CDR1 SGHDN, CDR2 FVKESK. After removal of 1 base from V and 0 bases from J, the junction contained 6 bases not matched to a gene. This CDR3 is CASSQADRVISYEQYF. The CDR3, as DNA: TGTGCCAGCAGCCAAGCCGACAGGGTAATCTCCTACGAGCAGTACTTC.

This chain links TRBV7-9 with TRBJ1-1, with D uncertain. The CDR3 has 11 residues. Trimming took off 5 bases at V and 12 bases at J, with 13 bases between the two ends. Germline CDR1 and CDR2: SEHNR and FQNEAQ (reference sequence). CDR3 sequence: CASSAIPRTFF. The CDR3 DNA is TGTGCCAGCAGCGCCATCCCGCGGACTTTCTTT.

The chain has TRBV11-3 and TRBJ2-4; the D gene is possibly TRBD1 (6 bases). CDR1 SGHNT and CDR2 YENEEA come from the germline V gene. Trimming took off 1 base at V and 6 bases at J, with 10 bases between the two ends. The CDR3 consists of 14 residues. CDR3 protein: CASSLGGDTNIQYF. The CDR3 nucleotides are TGTGCCAGCAGCTTAGGAGGGGACACAAACATTCAGTACTTC.